What follows are 25 T cell receptor beta chains derived from one specimen sequenced in a study of T cells after yellow fever vaccination. Using its own MiXCR run on the 5' RACE reads, TCRdb lists one record per CDR3 protein. The table lists a few hundred thousand distinct CDR3 sequences, 19% of them singletons, with roughly an eighth in the top ten. Sequencing was performed on PBMCs, taken 15 days after the yellow fever booster vaccination. These receptors originate from a young man who received the YFV17D yellow fever vaccine.

This clonotype showed up just a few times. The genes are TRBV12-3 or TRBV12-4 and TRBJ2-7; 7 positions agree with TRBD1. The CDR3 contains 15 residues. With V trimmed by 7 bases and J by 3 bases, 12 bases remained unmatched. In DNA form, the CDR3 reads TGTGCCAGCACCTCAGACAGGGTACGGAACTACGAGCAGTACTTC. This translates into CASTSDRVRNYEQYF.

The rearrangement uses TRBV12-3 or TRBV12-4 and TRBJ2-2; D is unresolved. Deletions cut 2 bases from V and 0 bases from J, with 16 bases between. This CDR3 contains 18 residues. The DNA for the CDR3 is TGTGCCAGCAGTTTAACGCTTACCGGCAGGCCGAACACCGGGGAGCTGTTTTTT. Translation: CASSLTLTGRPNTGELFF.

The V gene is TRBV4-3, the J gene TRBJ2-5; 11 bases match TRBD2. The CDR3 has 17 amino acids. V lost 1 base and J lost 4; bases outside the gene matches: 8. Germline values: CDR1 LGHNA, CDR2 YSLEER. CDR3 nucleotides: TGCGCCAGCAGCCAAGCTATGAGTAGCGGGAGGGGAGAGACCCAGTACTTC. Translating gives CASSQAMSSGRGETQYF.

This sequence joins TRBV20-1 and TRBJ2-3, with 7 positions matching TRBD2. The germline CDR1 and CDR2 sequences are DFQATT and SNEGSKA (reference sequence). V lost 3 bases to trimming and J lost 4 bases; unmatched junction nucleotides: 7. The CDR3 spans 14 residues. This CDR3 is CSASGGRLADTQYF. The CDR3 coding sequence is TGCAGTGCTAGTGGCGGGAGACTTGCAGATACGCAGTATTTT.

This clonotype was found a few times. The chain couples TRBV29-1 to TRBJ2-2, with D tentatively TRBD1 or TRBD2 (5 bases each). This CDR3 comprises 12 residues. V lost 7 bases and J lost 5, with 11 bases in between. Per germline, CDR1 SQVTM and CDR2 ANQGSEA. Written as DNA, the CDR3 is TGCAGCGCCGAGAGGGGAACCGGGGAGCTGTTTTTT. Translated, it gives CSAERGTGELFF.

This clonotype was picked up a small number of times. This chain joins TRBV20-1 and TRBJ2-1; D not resolved. The CDR3 totals 16 residues. The germline V and J ends were trimmed by 0 bases and 0 bases, with 12 bases remaining between them. Germline lookup yields CDR1 DFQATT and CDR2 SNEGSKA (reference sequence). The CDR3 loop is CSARDLSPSSYNEQFF. The CDR3 coding sequence is TGCAGTGCTAGAGATCTATCCCCTAGCTCCTACAATGAGCAGTTCTTC.

This clonotype has a handful of counts. This chain links TRBV20-1 with TRBJ2-7; 8 nucleotides align to TRBD1. J was trimmed by 2 bases and V by 2 bases; bases with no gene match: 8. The CDR3 is made up of 15 amino acids. CDR1 and CDR2 (germline): DFQATT, SNEGSKA (reference sequence). The CDR3 spells CSARRGQGGPYEQYF. The CDR3 DNA reads TGCAGTGCTAGACGTGGACAGGGTGGACCCTACGAGCAGTACTTC.

This clonotype was recorded at least ten times. The chain has TRBV14 and TRBJ2-1, with 8 bases matching TRBD2. Losses at the gene ends were 5 bases for V and 9 bases for J; bases not matched to a gene: 12. Germline V gene sequence: CDR1 SGHDN, CDR2 FVKESK. The CDR3 is 15 amino acids. The CDR3 DNA reads TGTGCCAGCAGCAAAACCCGGACTAGCATGATTGAGCAGTTCTTC. Translated: CASSKTRTSMIEQFF.

CDR3 amino acids: CASSSHRLAGGETQYF. For the CDR3, the DNA is TGTGCCAGCAGTTCCCACAGACTAGCGGGAGGGGAGACCCAGTACTTC. V is TRBV6-2 or TRBV6-3 and J is TRBJ2-5; 14 nucleotides align to TRBD2. After removal of 4 bases from V and 5 bases from J, the junction contained 6 bases not matched to a gene. This CDR3 region has 16 residues. CDR1 is MNHEY and CDR2 is SVGEGT in the germline V gene.

The chain links TRBV7-2 to TRBJ2-1; no reliable D call. V lost 0 bases and J lost 0, with 9 bases in between. The CDR3 is made up of 16 amino acids. Germline V lookup: CDR1 SGHTA, CDR2 FQGNSA. The CDR3 sequence is CASSLALLNSYNEQFF. CDR3 sequence (DNA): TGTGCCAGCAGCTTAGCCCTCCTAAACTCCTACAATGAGCAGTTCTTC. The complete variable domain, with remaining parts taken from reference TRBV7-2 and TRBJ2-1, reads GAGVSQSPSNKVTEKGKDVELRCDPISGHTALYWYRQSLGQGLEFLIYFQGNSAPDKSGLPSDRFSAERTGGSVSTLTIQRTQQEDSAVYLCASSLALLNSYNEQFFGPGTRLTVL.

The chain joins TRBV6-1 to TRBJ2-2, with 10 positions matching TRBD1. Germline CDR1 is MNHNS and CDR2 is SASEGT. The CDR3 is 16 residues long. V gave up 6 bases and J gave up 4 bases; unmatched junction bases: 8. The CDR3 spells CASRPGTGEATGELFF. CDR3 coding DNA: TGTGCCAGCAGACCCGGGACAGGGGAAGCCACCGGGGAGCTGTTTTTT.

The V gene is TRBV3-1, the J gene TRBJ2-7, with 7 bases aligning to TRBD2. This CDR3 has 15 residues. Looked up from germline, CDR1 is LGHDT and CDR2 is YNNKEL (reference sequence). Trimming removed 4 bases from V and 6 bases from J; junction bases left unmatched: 12. The CDR3 protein is CASSLQVPGGSEQYF. The DNA for the CDR3 is TGTGCCAGCAGCCTTCAAGTCCCGGGCGGGAGCGAGCAGTACTTC.

Only a few counts were recorded for this clonotype. The chain links TRBV29-1 to TRBJ2-1; weak D call: TRBD1 (5 bases). Trimming removed 2 bases from V and 0 bases from J, with 11 bases in between. CDR3 length: 15 residues. Germline CDR1 is SQVTM and CDR2 is ANQGSEA. CDR3 nucleotides: TGCAGCGTTGAATCAGACAGAAGCTCCTACAATGAGCAGTTCTTC. Its translation: CSVESDRSSYNEQFF.

The J gene is TRBJ2-6, the V gene TRBV5-1; D is unclear. Per germline, CDR1 SGHRS and CDR2 YFSETQ. V dropped 0 bases and J dropped 0 bases, with 7 bases sitting between them. The CDR3 length is 16 residues. CDR3 sequence (DNA): TGCGCCAGCAGCTTGGAAACAGCCTCTGGGGCCAACGTCCTGACTTTC. It translates to CASSLETASGANVLTF. The whole variable domain, filled in from reference TRBV5-1 and TRBJ2-6, reads KAGVTQTPRYLIKTRGQQVTLSCSPISGHRSVSWYQQTPGQGLQFLFEYFSETQRNKGNFPGRFSGRQFSNSRSEMNVSTLELGDSALYLCASSLETASGANVLTFGAGSRLTVL.

This clonotype was observed a single time. V gene TRBV5-4 combines with J gene TRBJ2-1, with 7 nucleotides matching TRBD2. The V and J ends lost 4 bases and 1 base, in that order; junction bases with no gene match: 5. CDR3 size: 15 residues. Per germline, CDR1 SGHNT and CDR2 YYREEE (reference sequence). The CDR3, as DNA: TGTGCCAGCAGCCTCCGGGACTATTCCTACAATGAGCAGTTCTTC. It is translated as CASSLRDYSYNEQFF.

This clonotype was counted many times. The V and J genes are TRBV7-2 and TRBJ2-3; TRBD2 matches at 11 bases. Germline V gene lookup returns CDR1 SGHTA and CDR2 FQGNSA. J gave up 2 bases and V 3 bases, and 1 base lay outside the gene matches. This CDR3 spans 15 amino acids. The CDR3 DNA follows: TGTGCCAGCAGCTTGACTAGCGGGACCACAGATACGCAGTATTTT. Its protein product is CASSLTSGTTDTQYF.

This clonotype came up a few times. The chain recombines TRBV7-7 with TRBJ2-5; 8 bases agree with TRBD1. Germline V gives CDR1 SSHAT, CDR2 FNYEAQ (reference sequence). The length of the CDR3 is 13 residues. The V and J ends lost 8 bases and 5 bases, in that order; junction bases with no gene match: 7. CDR3 region: CASRGQGAETQYF. In DNA form, the CDR3 reads TGTGCCAGCCGAGGACAGGGAGCCGAGACCCAGTACTTC.

A few counts support this clonotype. The CDR3 DNA reads as TGCAGTGCTTACCGGGACAGGGGGCGTCGGGAGCAGTTCTTC. Protein: CSAYRDRGRREQFF. The chain has TRBV20-1 and TRBJ2-1; 12 bases agree with TRBD1. Unmatched junction bases numbered 9, after V lost 5 bases and J lost 10 bases. Germline V gene sequence: CDR1 DFQATT, CDR2 SNEGSKA (reference sequence). This CDR3 region has 14 residues.

The chain uses TRBV29-1 and TRBJ1-1, with D possibly TRBD1 on 5 matching bases. CDR1 and CDR2 (germline): SQVTM, ANQGSEA. V was cut by 3 bases and J by 5 bases, with 19 bases left in between. The length of the CDR3 is 15 residues. DNA for the CDR3: TGCAGCGTTGATGGGTTCGGGGGTCGGTGGACTGAAGCTTTCTTT. Its translation: CSVDGFGGRWTEAFF.

This clonotype was seen a handful of times. The CDR3 sequence is CASSFKQGTAETQYF. The CDR3 DNA reads TGTGCCAGCAGCTTTAAACAGGGAACCGCAGAGACCCAGTACTTC. The chain combines TRBV7-2 with TRBJ2-5, with D tentatively TRBD1 (6 bases). Trimming removed 3 bases at V and 4 bases at J, with 15 bases between. This CDR3 is built from 15 residues. Germline-derived CDR1 and CDR2 are SGHTA and FQGNSA.

This clonotype was seen only a few times. This sequence joins TRBV29-1 and TRBJ2-1, with 13 bases identical to TRBD2. The CDR3 extends over 16 amino acids. The germline CDR1 and CDR2 sequences are SQVTM and ANQGSEA. Germline trimming cut 6 bases from V and 6 bases from J; bases unmatched to any gene: 11. CDR3 protein: CSVRTGGTSGANEQFF. The CDR3 region has the DNA TGCAGCGTCAGGACAGGGGGGACTAGCGGGGCCAATGAGCAGTTCTTC.

The chain joins TRBV28 to TRBJ1-5, with 9 bases aligning to TRBD1. This CDR3 spans 15 amino acids. V lost 8 bases, J lost 7 bases, and 12 bases stayed unmatched. Germline V gene sequence: CDR1 MDHEN, CDR2 SYDVKM. CDR3 in DNA: TGTGCCAGCCGCCAAGGGGGACAGGGATTACAGCCCCAGCATTTT. Residues: CASRQGGQGLQPQHF.

The chain recombines TRBV6-4 with TRBJ2-1; D not certain. Looked up from germline, CDR1 is MRHNA and CDR2 is SNTAGT. With 3 bases removed from V and 7 bases from J, the gap between germline ends came to 10 bases. The CDR3 consists of 13 residues. CDR3 sequence: CASSEMNGNEQFF. The CDR3 coding sequence is TGTGCCAGCAGTGAAATGAACGGGAATGAGCAGTTCTTC.

The rearrangement joins TRBV15 to TRBJ1-2; TRBD1 agrees at 9 bases. The CDR3 totals 13 residues. Per the germline V gene, CDR1 is LNHNV and CDR2 is YYDKDF (reference sequence). V was clipped by 4 bases and J by 6 bases; unmatched bases: 3. The CDR3 region is CATSTRTGDGYTF. For the CDR3, the DNA is TGTGCCACCAGCACCCGGACAGGGGATGGCTACACCTTC.

V gene TRBV7-2 combines with J gene TRBJ2-3; no firm D call. The germline V gene has CDR1 SGHTA and CDR2 FQGNSA. Trimming took off 7 bases at V and 2 bases at J, with 4 bases between the two ends. The CDR3 spans 11 residues. Written as DNA, the CDR3 is TGTGCCAGCATCGTCACAGATACGCAGTATTTT. Translation gives CASIVTDTQYF.